This T cell receptor beta chain was recovered during a study of T cells in Graves' hyperthyroidism and ophthalmopathy. Study-level background: Upon initial diagnosis and before any treatment, peripheral blood was collected.

The study, taken as a whole, reports: Expanded thyroid clonotypes (above 0.001) were mostly also found in blood. By a 13 V-J model, ophthalmopathy was set apart from stable hyperthyroidism.

Germline CDR1 reads MDHEN; CDR2 reads SYDVKM. V lost 3 bases and J 5 bases, leaving 17 bases between the germline ends. The CDR3 runs to 16 residues. This clonotype appeared many times. Its antigen remains unidentified. Uncontrolled infection, other autoimmune disease, pregnancy or lactation led to exclusion. Amplified regions were TCR beta CDR3 sequences from RNA transcripts. The TCR CDR3 was amplified in a first-round RT-PCR using the HTBI primer set. MiXCR, applied by TCRdb to the multiplex PCR reads, yields one record per CDR3 protein. Among hundreds of thousands of distinct CDR3 sequences listed, roughly a quarter were seen once.

This TCR came from a woman in her twenties or thirties with Graves' ophthalmopathy. V and J are TRBV28 and TRBJ1-5; D gene ambiguous. What was sequenced was blood. In DNA, the CDR3 is TGTGCCAGCAGTTTCGGGTTAGGCAAAGGAGATCAGCCCCAGCATTTT. Its translation is CASSFGLGKGDQPQHF.